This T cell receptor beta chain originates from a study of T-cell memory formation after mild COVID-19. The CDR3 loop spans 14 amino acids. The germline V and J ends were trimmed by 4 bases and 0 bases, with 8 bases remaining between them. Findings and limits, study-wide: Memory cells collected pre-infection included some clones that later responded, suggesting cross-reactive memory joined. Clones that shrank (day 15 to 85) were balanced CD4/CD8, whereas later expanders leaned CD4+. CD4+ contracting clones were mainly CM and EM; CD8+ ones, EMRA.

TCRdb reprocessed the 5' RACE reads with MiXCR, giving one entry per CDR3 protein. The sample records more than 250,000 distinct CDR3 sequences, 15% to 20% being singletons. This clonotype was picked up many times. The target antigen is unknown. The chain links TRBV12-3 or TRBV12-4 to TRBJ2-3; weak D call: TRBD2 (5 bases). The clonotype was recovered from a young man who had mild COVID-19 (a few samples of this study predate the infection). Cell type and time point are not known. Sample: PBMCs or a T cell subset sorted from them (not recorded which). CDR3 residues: CASSSRESTDTQYF. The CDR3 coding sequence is TGTGCCAGCAGTTCGAGGGAAAGCACAGATACGCAGTATTTT.